These T cell receptor beta chains were read from a single sample in a study of cytomegalovirus exposure and HLA in healthy donors. Data came from immunoSEQ multiplex PCR; TCRdb stores just in-frame clones and leaves some out. Among about 160,000 clones listed, approximately 84% were seen once. Sequencing was carried out using PBMCs. The receptors were gathered from a man aged 18 to 29 in good health and CMV-seropositive. Each CDR3 is given with its conserved first and last residue. The D gene is left open where the match is weak. Clone size, where shown, is once, few, many, or a class for clones that have expanded.

TRBV6-5,.,.,TRBJ1-2,CASSSDNYGYTF,TGTGCCAGCAGTTCAGATAACTATGGCTACACCTTC
TRBV7-2,.,.,TRBJ2-7,CASSFGGLGSYEQYF,TGTGCCAGCAGCTTCGGGGGGCTGGGGTCCTACGAGCAGTACTTC
TRBV6-5,.,.,TRBJ1-3,CASSYYYAPGNTIYF,TGTGCCAGCAGTTACTACTACGCCCCTGGAAACACCATATATTTT
TRBV6-5,.,TRBD1,TRBJ1-1,CASRGSDRAFVAFF,TGTGCCAGCAGGGGAAGTGACAGGGCCTTTGTAGCTTTCTTT
TRBV5-6,.,.,TRBJ1-3,CASSPGLTSGNTIYF,TGTGCCAGCAGCCCGGGACTGACCTCTGGAAACACCATATATTTT
TRBV29-1,.,TRBD1,TRBJ2-3,CSVGDRALDTQYF,TGCAGCGTGGGAGACAGGGCCCTCGATACGCAGTATTTT
TRBV4-3,.,TRBD1,TRBJ1-2,CASSPGTGSVFGYTF,TGCGCCAGCAGCCCCGGGACAGGTTCGGTATTTGGCTACACCTTC
TRBV7-8,.,TRBD1,TRBJ1-5,CASSDRGGNQPQHF,TGTGCCAGCAGCGACAGGGGTGGCAATCAGCCCCAGCATTTT
TRBV5-4,.,.,TRBJ1-4,CASSGKQGVGEKLFF,TGTGCCAGCAGCGGAAAACAGGGTGTAGGTGAAAAACTGTTTTTT
TRBV7-6,.,TRBD1,TRBJ1-4,CASSLTGTANEKLFF,TGTGCCAGCAGCCTTACAGGGACAGCTAATGAAAAACTGTTTTTT
TRBV5-1,.,TRBD1,TRBJ2-7,CASRNPYRGAYEQYF,TGCGCCAGCAGAAACCCGTACAGGGGAGCCTACGAGCAGTACTTC
TRBV4-2,.,.,TRBJ2-1,CASSPRGHEQFF,TGTGCCAGCAGCCCCAGGGGCCATGAGCAGTTCTTC
TRBV29-1,.,.,TRBJ1-2,CSDHRFNYGYTF,TGCAGCGATCATCGGTTCAACTATGGCTACACCTTC
TRBV4-2,.,.,TRBJ2-6,CASSHITSSGANGLTF,TGTGCCAGCAGCCACATCACTAGCTCTGGGGCCAACGGCCTGACTTTC
TRBV7-6,.,TRBD2,TRBJ2-7,CASSLEASGGSYEQYF,TGTGCCAGCAGCTTAGAGGCTAGCGGGGGGTCCTACGAGCAGTACTTC
TRBV7-2,.,TRBD1,TRBJ2-5,CASSSAGTGYETQYF,TGTGCCAGCAGCTCCGCCGGGACAGGGTACGAGACCCAGTACTTC
TRBV6-5,.,TRBD1,TRBJ2-5,CASSPDRGPSETQYF,TGTGCCAGCAGCCCGGACAGGGGGCCTTCGGAGACCCAGTACTTC
TRBV5-6,few,TRBD1,TRBJ1-2,CASSRGQGEHGYTF,TGTGCCAGCAGTCGGGGACAGGGGGAACATGGCTACACCTTC
TRBV6-1,.,TRBD1,TRBJ1-1,CASRLTGVTEAFF,TGTGCCAGCAGACTGACAGGGGTCACTGAAGCTTTCTTT
TRBV11-2,.,TRBD1,TRBJ2-3,CASSQGQGKDTQYF,TGTGCCAGCAGCCAGGGACAGGGTAAGGATACGCAGTATTTT
TRBV27,.,.,TRBJ2-7,CASSPTGYEQYF,TGTGCCAGCAGTCCTACAGGCTACGAGCAGTACTTC
TRBV6-1,.,.,TRBJ1-5,CASSESSRNQPQHF,TGTGCCAGCAGTGAATCGTCCCGCAATCAGCCCCAGCATTTT
TRBV6-6,.,TRBD1,TRBJ1-3,CASSNNGQGAGNTIYF,TGTGCCAGCAGTAACAATGGACAGGGGGCTGGAAACACCATATATTTT
TRBV2,.,.,TRBJ1-1,CASSEAPRMDTEAFF,TGTGCCAGCAGTGAAGCGCCGAGAATGGACACTGAAGCTTTCTTT
TRBV5-1,.,.,TRBJ1-2,CASSSTAQSYGYTF,TGCGCCAGCAGCTCCACGGCACAGTCCTATGGCTACACCTTC
TRBV5-1,.,.,TRBJ1-2,CASSSAAGSRYTF,TGCGCCAGCAGTAGTGCGGCGGGCAGTCGATACACCTTC
TRBV5-1,once,.,TRBJ1-3,CASSAFSATVTLGNTIYF,TGCGCCAGCAGCGCCTTCTCCGCGACAGTCACTCTGGGAAACACCATATATTTT
TRBV18,.,TRBD1,TRBJ2-3,CASSLTRDRGTDTQYF,TGTGCCAGCTCACTAACCCGGGACAGGGGAACAGATACGCAGTATTTT
TRBV6-5,few,TRBD2,TRBJ2-1,CASSYGLAGNEQFF,TGTGCCAGCAGTTATGGGCTAGCGGGCAATGAGCAGTTCTTC